This TCR beta chain was recovered during a study of CD8+ T cells in alopecia areata. General study points: Tofacitinib did not eliminate many expanded lesional clones from scalp or blood.

Stated treatment: oral pan-JAK inhibitor, 5-10 mg twice daily. Lesional scalp tissue (obtained by punch biopsy) and peripheral blood were collected from alopecia areata patients. This clone has a handful of counts. The antigen is unknown. Trimming pared 1 base from V and 2 bases from J, leaving 8 bases between. The CDR3 runs 13 residues. Germline lookup yields CDR1 SQVTM and CDR2 ANQGSEA. The sequencing template was cDNA reverse transcribed from extracted RNA. Libraries were prepared by immunoSEQ multiplex PCR; TCRdb keeps only in-frame clonotypes and omits some of them. The profile shows roughly 98,000 clones, under 70% of them singletons.

The chain couples TRBV29-1 to TRBJ2-5; D ambiguous. This TCR was recovered from a human donor with alopecia areata. The material sequenced was CD8+ T cells sorted from blood, taken at week 4, from a patient treated with tofacitinib. The CDR3 DNA reads TGCAGCGTTGAAGGCGGCACGCAAGAGACCCAGTACTTC. Its translation: CSVEGGTQETQYF.